These T cell receptor beta chains were read from a single sample in a study of blood T cell repertoires in COVID-19. Repertoires were generated with immunoSEQ multiplex PCR, while TCRdb's copy carries only in-frame clones and drops some. The sample has more than 90,000 clones, 82% seen once; the top ten hold around a sixth. Material: peripheral blood. These receptors were obtained from a man of 80 years or more with acute or convalescent COVID-19. CDR3s include the opening cysteine and the closing phenylalanine or tryptophan. The D gene is left open where the match is weak. The size of a clone is reported for some rows only, either as once, few or many, or as a class for expanded clones.

TRBV5-1,TRBD2,.,TRBJ2-1,CASSFLESGDNEQFF,TGCGCCAGCAGCTTCCTCGAGAGCGGGGACAATGAGCAGTTCTTC
TRBV4-3,TRBD1,.,TRBJ1-6,CASSQEQGYSPLHF,TGCGCCAGCAGCCAAGAACAGGGGTACTCACCCCTCCACTTT
TRBV19,TRBD1,.,TRBJ1-5,CASRQGSQPQHF,TGTGCCAGTAGACAGGGGTCTCAGCCCCAGCATTTT
TRBV19,.,.,TRBJ1-4,CASATGIPNEKLFF,TGTGCCAGTGCCACAGGGATACCTAATGAAAAATTGTTTTTT
TRBV18,.,.,TRBJ2-7,CASSPLPPGSTYEQYF,TGTGCCAGCTCACCCCTCCCCCCAGGGTCCACCTACGAGCAGTACTTC
TRBV20-1,.,once,TRBJ2-7,CSASNSLEQYF,TGCAGTGCTAGTAATTCCCTCGAGCAGTACTTC
TRBV5-1,.,.,TRBJ2-5,CASSSDNQETQYF,TGCGCCAGCAGCTCAGACAATCAAGAGACCCAGTACTTC
TRBV24-1,.,few,TRBJ2-7,CATSDFGAYEQYF,TGTGCCACCAGTGATTTCGGGGCCTACGAGCAGTACTTC
TRBV7-2,.,.,TRBJ2-3,CASSPVGRGDTQYF,TGTGCCAGCAGCCCCGTGGGTAGGGGAGATACGCAGTATTTT
TRBV6-5,TRBD1,.,TRBJ1-5,CASSPGTGMNQPQHF,TGTGCCAGCAGCCCCGGGACAGGGATGAATCAGCCCCAGCATTTT
TRBV29-1,.,.,TRBJ2-7,CSVVTQGPSRTSSYEQYF,TGCAGCGTTGTTACTCAGGGGCCAAGTCGAACTAGCTCCTACGAGCAGTACTTC
TRBV7-2,.,.,TRBJ1-4,CASSRKSRNEKLFF,TGTGCCAGCAGCAGAAAAAGCCGGAATGAAAAACTGTTTTTT
TRBV10-1,.,few,TRBJ1-5,CATKGSRAARMLGNQPQHF,TGCGCCACCAAAGGGAGTAGGGCAGCCCGTATGCTAGGCAATCAGCCCCAGCATTTT
TRBV7-2,TRBD2,.,TRBJ2-7,CASSSVAGTYEQYF,TGTGCCAGCAGCTCTGTAGCGGGGACCTACGAGCAGTACTTC
TRBV6-6,TRBD1,.,TRBJ1-2,CAITGDAGYGYTF,TGTGCCATCACAGGGGATGCAGGCTATGGCTACACCTTC
TRBV18,TRBD1,once,TRBJ1-3,CASSPRTGQDFSGNTIYF,TGTGCCAGCTCACCACGGACAGGGCAGGACTTCTCTGGAAACACCATATATTTT
TRBV19,.,.,TRBJ1-3,CASRREGNTIYF,TGTGCCAGTAGACGGGAAGGAAACACCATATATTTT
TRBV5-1,TRBD1,.,TRBJ1-1,CASSPAGGMNTEAFF,TGCGCCAGCAGCCCCGCAGGGGGCATGAACACTGAAGCTTTCTTT
TRBV19,.,.,TRBJ2-2,CASTPDGTVNTGELFF,TGTGCCAGTACCCCTGATGGTACAGTCAACACCGGGGAGCTGTTTTTT
TRBV27,.,few,TRBJ2-4,CASSYLPLAKNIQYF,TGTGCCAGCAGTTATCTTCCTTTAGCCAAAAACATTCAGTACTTC
TRBV10-3,.,.,TRBJ1-5,CAISESGANQPQHF,TGTGCCATCAGTGAGTCAGGGGCCAATCAGCCCCAGCATTTT
TRBV6-5,.,.,TRBJ1-5,CASGPSGRGGQPQHF,TGTGCCAGCGGCCCATCGGGGAGGGGTGGTCAGCCCCAGCATTTT
TRBV6-2/TRBV6-3,.,.,TRBJ2-7,CASSYSGRGSYEQYF,TGTGCCAGCAGTTACTCGGGCAGGGGCTCCTACGAGCAGTACTTC
TRBV27,TRBD2,.,TRBJ2-5,CASGTSGTRRETQYF,TGTGCCAGCGGGACTAGCGGAACTAGACGGGAGACCCAGTACTTC
TRBV4-3,TRBD2,.,TRBJ2-3,CASSQDRAGGTDTQYF,TGCGCCAGCAGCCAAGATAGGGCGGGGGGAACAGATACGCAGTATTTT
TRBV24-1,.,.,TRBJ1-2,CATSDLLHGYTF,TGTGCCACCAGTGATTTGCTTCATGGCTACACCTTC
TRBV29-1,.,.,TRBJ1-2,CSVDGGGNYGYTF,TGCAGCGTTGACGGGGGAGGAAACTATGGCTACACCTTC
TRBV30,TRBD2,.,TRBJ2-3,CAWRLAGITDTQYF,TGTGCCTGGAGATTAGCGGGGATCACAGATACGCAGTATTTT